The source of this TCR beta chain is a study of radiation and T cells in renal cell carcinoma. Whole-study context: Nephrectomy followed 15 Gy stereotactic body radiation by 4 weeks.

Worth noting for this clone: The antigen is undetermined.

Sequencing was performed with immunoSEQ multiplex PCR; in TCRdb, only in-frame clones are kept and a portion is missing. This sample carries tens of thousands of clones, approximately 84% of them seen once, and the ten largest clones take 6% to 9.5%. Time point described: baseline pretreatment blood. Treatment in this sample: 15 Gy SBRT to primary tumor, nephrectomy 4 weeks later. Clear cell pathology was present in this patient's renal cell carcinoma. The study, taken as a whole, reports: No pretreatment tumor biopsies were available for baseline clonotypes. Top tumor clonotypes rose in blood 2 weeks post-radiation, then contracted.

This TCR was recovered from a man in his 60s with renal cell carcinoma. Sequenced here: blood, sampled from a patient whose treatment included radiotherapy and nephrectomy.

The CDR3 here is CASSQAAGRNQPQHF. In DNA, the CDR3 is TGTGCCAGCAGCCAGGCGGCAGGGCGCAATCAGCCCCAGCATTTT. This chain uses TRBV7-4 with TRBJ1-5, with D tentatively TRBD1 (5 bases). V was trimmed by 5 bases and J by 2 bases, leaving 13 bases between them. The CDR3 has 15 amino acids. Germline CDR1 reads SGHVT; CDR2 reads SQSDAQ.